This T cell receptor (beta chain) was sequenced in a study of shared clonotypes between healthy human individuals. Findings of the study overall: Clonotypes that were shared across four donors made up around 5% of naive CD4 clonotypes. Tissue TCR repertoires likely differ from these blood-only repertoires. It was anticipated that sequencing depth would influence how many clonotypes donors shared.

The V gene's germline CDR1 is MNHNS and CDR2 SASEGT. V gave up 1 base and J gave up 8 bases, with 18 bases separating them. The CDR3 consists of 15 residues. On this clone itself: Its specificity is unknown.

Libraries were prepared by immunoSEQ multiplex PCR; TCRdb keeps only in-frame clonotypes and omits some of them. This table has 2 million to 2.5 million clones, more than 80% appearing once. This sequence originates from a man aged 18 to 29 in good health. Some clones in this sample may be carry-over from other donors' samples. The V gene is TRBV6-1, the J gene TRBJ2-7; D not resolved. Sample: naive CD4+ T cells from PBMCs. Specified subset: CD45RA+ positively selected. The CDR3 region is CASSEVETGPRKQYF. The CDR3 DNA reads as TGTGCCAGCAGTGAAGTGGAGACGGGCCCTAGGAAGCAGTACTTC.